This T cell receptor (beta chain) was sequenced during a study of patients and donors after allogeneic stem cell transplantation. TCRdb passed the RT-PCR reads through MiXCR, listing each CDR3 protein once. The sample has 4,000 to 5,000 distinct CDR3 sequences, around 24% seen once. This clonotype was detected only a few times. The sample consisted of blood, either unsorted or a sorted T cell fraction (not recorded which). The receptor comes from a human donor who was either an allogeneic HSCT recipient or a stem cell or donor lymphocyte infusion donor (not recorded which). It is not recorded whose cells these are; they may come from a transplant donor.

The CDR3 DNA follows: TGTGCCAGCAGCCACCAGTTAGCGGGTTCGGGAAACATTCAGTACTTC. Its protein product is CASSHQLAGSGNIQYF. V is TRBV3-1 and J is TRBJ2-4; 7 bases are a match to TRBD2. CDR3 size: 16 residues. The junction had 11 bases not matched to a gene; V was cut back by 3 bases and J by 6 bases. The V gene's germline CDR1 is LGHDT and CDR2 YNNKEL (reference sequence). Looking up the rest from reference TRBV3-1 and TRBJ2-4 gives the full variable domain: DTAVSQTPKYLVTQMGNDKSIKCEQNLGHDTMYWYKQDSKKFLKIMFSYNNKELIINETVPNRFSPKSPDKAHLNLHINSLELGDSAVYFCASSHQLAGSGNIQYFGAGTRLSVL.